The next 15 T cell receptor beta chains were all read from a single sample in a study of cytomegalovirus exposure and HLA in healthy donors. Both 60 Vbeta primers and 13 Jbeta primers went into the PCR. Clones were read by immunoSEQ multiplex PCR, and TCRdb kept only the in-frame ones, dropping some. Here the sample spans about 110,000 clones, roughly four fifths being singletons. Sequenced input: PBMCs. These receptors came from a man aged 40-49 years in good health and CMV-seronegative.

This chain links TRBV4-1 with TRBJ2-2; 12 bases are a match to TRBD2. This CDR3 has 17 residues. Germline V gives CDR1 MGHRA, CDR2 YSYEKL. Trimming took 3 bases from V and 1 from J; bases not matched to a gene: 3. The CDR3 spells CASSHGLAGLNTGELFF. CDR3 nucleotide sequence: TGCGCCAGCAGCCACGGACTAGCGGGGTTGAACACCGGGGAGCTGTTTTTT.

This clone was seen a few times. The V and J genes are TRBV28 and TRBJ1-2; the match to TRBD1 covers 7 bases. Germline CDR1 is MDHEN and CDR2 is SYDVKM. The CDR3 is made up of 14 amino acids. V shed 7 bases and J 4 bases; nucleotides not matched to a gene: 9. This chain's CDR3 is CASTVDREVYGYTF. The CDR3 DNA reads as TGTGCCAGCACCGTAGACAGGGAAGTCTATGGCTACACCTTC.

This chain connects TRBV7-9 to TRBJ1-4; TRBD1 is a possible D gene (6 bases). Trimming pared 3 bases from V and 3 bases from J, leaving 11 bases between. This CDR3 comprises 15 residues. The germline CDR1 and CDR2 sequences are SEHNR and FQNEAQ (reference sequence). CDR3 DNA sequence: TGTGCCAGCAGCTTGTCAGGGGCTGCTAATGAAAAACTGTTTTTT. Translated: CASSLSGAANEKLFF.

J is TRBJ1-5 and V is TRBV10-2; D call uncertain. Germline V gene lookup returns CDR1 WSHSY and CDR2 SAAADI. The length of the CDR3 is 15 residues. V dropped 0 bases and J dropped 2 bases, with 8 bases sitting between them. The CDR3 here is CASSESGMGNQPQHF. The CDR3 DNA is TGCGCCAGCAGTGAGTCGGGCATGGGCAATCAGCCCCAGCATTTT.

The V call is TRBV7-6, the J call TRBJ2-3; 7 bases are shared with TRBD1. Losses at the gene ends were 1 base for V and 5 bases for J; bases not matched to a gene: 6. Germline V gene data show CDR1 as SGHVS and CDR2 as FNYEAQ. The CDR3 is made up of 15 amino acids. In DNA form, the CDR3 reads TGTGCCAGCAGCTTAGGGACAGGAGTTGGAGATACGCAGTATTTT. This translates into CASSLGTGVGDTQYF.

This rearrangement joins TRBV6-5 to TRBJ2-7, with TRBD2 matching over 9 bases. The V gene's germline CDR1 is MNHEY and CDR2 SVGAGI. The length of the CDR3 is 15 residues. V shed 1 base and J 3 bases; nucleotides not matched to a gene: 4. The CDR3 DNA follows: TGTGCCAGCAGTTACTGGGCTAGCGGGATCTACGAGCAGTACTTC. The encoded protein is CASSYWASGIYEQYF.

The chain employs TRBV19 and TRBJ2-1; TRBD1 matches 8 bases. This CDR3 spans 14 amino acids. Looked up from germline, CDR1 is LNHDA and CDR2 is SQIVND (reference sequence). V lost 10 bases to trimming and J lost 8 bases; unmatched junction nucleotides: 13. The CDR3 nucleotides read TGTGCCATTTACGGGACAGGAGGAATCCATGAGCAGTTCTTC. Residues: CAIYGTGGIHEQFF.

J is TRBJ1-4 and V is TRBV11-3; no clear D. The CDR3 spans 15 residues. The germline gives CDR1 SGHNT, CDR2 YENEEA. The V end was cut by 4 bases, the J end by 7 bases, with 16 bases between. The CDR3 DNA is TGTGCCAGCAGCTCCCCGGTTGCGCGTGGTGAAAAACTGTTTTTT. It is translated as CASSSPVARGEKLFF.

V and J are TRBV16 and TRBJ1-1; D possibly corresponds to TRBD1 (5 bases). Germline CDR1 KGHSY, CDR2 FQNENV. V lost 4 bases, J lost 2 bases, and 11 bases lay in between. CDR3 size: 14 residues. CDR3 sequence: CASSLTDSNTEAFF. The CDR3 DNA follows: TGTGCCAGCAGCCTAACTGACAGTAACACTGAAGCTTTCTTT.

DNA of the CDR3: TGCAGCGTGCAGGGTTCGCGGGCTTTCTTT. Translation gives CSVQGSRAFF. V usage is TRBV29-1 and J usage is TRBJ1-1, with a tentative D call TRBD1 (5 bases). The germline gives CDR1 SQVTM, CDR2 ANQGSEA. The germline V and J ends were trimmed by 6 bases and 11 bases, with 13 bases remaining between them. The CDR3 is 10 residues long.

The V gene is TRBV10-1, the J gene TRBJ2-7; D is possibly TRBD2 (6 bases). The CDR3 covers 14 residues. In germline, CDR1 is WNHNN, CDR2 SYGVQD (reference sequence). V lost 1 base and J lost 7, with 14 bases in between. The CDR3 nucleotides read TGCGCCAGCAGTGAGTTGGGCGGGATGGGGGAGCAGTACTTC. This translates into CASSELGGMGEQYF.

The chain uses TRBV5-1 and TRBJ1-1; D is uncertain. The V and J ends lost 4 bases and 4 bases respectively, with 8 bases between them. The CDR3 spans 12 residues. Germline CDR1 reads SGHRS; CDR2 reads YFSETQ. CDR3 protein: CASSARSTEAFF. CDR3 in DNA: TGCGCCAGCAGCGCGAGGTCCACTGAAGCTTTCTTT.

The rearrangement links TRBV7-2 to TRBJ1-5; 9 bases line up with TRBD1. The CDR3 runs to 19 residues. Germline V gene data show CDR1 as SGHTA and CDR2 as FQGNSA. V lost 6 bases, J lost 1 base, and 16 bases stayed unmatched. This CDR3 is CASRKIGTGLVGSNQPQHF. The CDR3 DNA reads TGTGCCAGCAGGAAGATTGGGACAGGGCTGGTCGGAAGCAATCAGCCCCAGCATTTT.

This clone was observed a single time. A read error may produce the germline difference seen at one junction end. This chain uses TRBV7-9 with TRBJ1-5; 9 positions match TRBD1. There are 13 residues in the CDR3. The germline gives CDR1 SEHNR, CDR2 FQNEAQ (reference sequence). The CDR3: CSSSRQGDQPQHF. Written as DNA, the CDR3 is TGTTCCAGCAGCAGACAGGGGGATCAGCCCCAGCATTTT.

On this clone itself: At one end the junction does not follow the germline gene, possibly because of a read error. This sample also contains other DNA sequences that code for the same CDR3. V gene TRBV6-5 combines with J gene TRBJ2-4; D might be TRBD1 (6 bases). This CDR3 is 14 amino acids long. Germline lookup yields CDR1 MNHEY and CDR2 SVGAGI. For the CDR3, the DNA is TGTGCCAGCAGCCACGGGCAGGGGAGAAACATTCAGTATTTC. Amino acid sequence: CASSHGQGRNIQYF.